These 12 T cell receptor beta chains share one sample of origin, sequenced in a study of blood T cell repertoires in COVID-19. TCRdb's copy holds only in-frame clones and misses some; the assay was immunoSEQ multiplex PCR. This sample carries about 230,000 clones, 70% to 90% of them seen once, and the ten largest clones take about 12%. The sequenced sample was peripheral blood. The source is a woman under 30 who had recovered from COVID-19.

The rearrangement links TRBV29-1 to TRBJ1-1, with D unresolved. This CDR3 contains 12 residues. V was cut by 4 bases and J by 12 bases, with 18 bases left in between. The germline V gene encodes CDR1 SQVTM and CDR2 ANQGSEA. The CDR3 region is CSVGWRTQSPFF. Written as DNA, the CDR3 is TGCAGCGTTGGTTGGAGAACCCAAAGCCCTTTCTTT. The whole variable domain, filled in from reference TRBV29-1 and TRBJ1-1, reads SAVISQKPSRDICQRGTSLTIQCQVDSQVTMMFWYRQQPGQSLTLIATANQGSEATYESGFVIDKFPISRPNLTFSTLTVSNMSPEDSSIYLCSVGWRTQSPFFGQGTRLTVV.

The J gene is TRBJ2-3, the V gene TRBV27, with 8 nucleotides matching TRBD2. V was clipped by 3 bases and J by 4 bases; unmatched bases: 18. The V gene's germline CDR1 is MNHEY and CDR2 SMNVEV (reference sequence). The CDR3 runs 19 residues. The CDR3 region is CASSFGPLLAAHPADTQYF. Here the CDR3 DNA reads TGTGCCAGCAGTTTCGGTCCCCTACTAGCGGCGCACCCCGCAGATACGCAGTATTTT.

The chain carries TRBV7-2 and TRBJ1-1; D may be TRBD1 (5 bases). V was pared by 6 bases and J by 1 base, with 12 bases between. This CDR3 contains 14 residues. CDR1 and CDR2 from the germline V gene are SGHTA and FQGNSA. Written as DNA, the CDR3 is TGTGCCAGCAGTCACAGAGGACAGAACACTGAAGCTTTCTTT. This sequence encodes CASSHRGQNTEAFF.

Concerning this clone itself: At the DNA level, this CDR3 is encoded by other sequences in the same sample as well. The chain links TRBV6-4 to TRBJ2-5; TRBD1 matches 8 bases. Germline assignment: CDR1 MRHNA and CDR2 SNTAGT. With 4 bases clipped from V and 1 base from J, the junction kept 2 bases outside the gene matches. This CDR3 comprises 14 residues. CDR3 coding DNA: TGTGCCAGCAGTGCCACAGGGGGCCAAGAGACCCAGTACTTC. It is translated as CASSATGGQETQYF.

V usage is TRBV5-5 and J usage is TRBJ2-7, with 16 bases aligning to TRBD2. Germline CDR1 SGHKS, CDR2 YYEKEE (reference sequence). The trim removed 4 bases at V and 5 bases at J, leaving 6 bases unmatched. The CDR3 loop spans 16 amino acids. The CDR3 is CASSPGLAGGRHEQYF. The CDR3 DNA is TGTGCCAGCAGCCCGGGACTAGCGGGAGGGCGACACGAGCAGTACTTC.

This sequence joins TRBV18 and TRBJ1-3; no reliable D call. V gave up 5 bases and J gave up 2 bases, with 16 bases separating them. This CDR3 contains 16 residues. The germline CDR1 and CDR2 sequences are KGHSH and LQKENI. This CDR3 reads CASSSHVGVAGNTIYF. In DNA form, the CDR3 reads TGTGCCAGCTCATCCCACGTCGGGGTTGCTGGAAACACCATATATTTT.

Turning to this clone: Other DNA sequences in the same sample also yield this CDR3. V is TRBV27 and J is TRBJ2-7; 10 bases are a match to TRBD1. J lost 2 bases, V lost 3 bases, and 1 base had no gene match. Germline-derived CDR1 and CDR2 are MNHEY and SMNVEV (reference sequence). The CDR3 loop spans 14 amino acids. The CDR3 spells CASSLGTGAYEQYF. CDR3 DNA: TGTGCCAGCAGTTTGGGGACAGGGGCCTACGAGCAGTACTTC.

The J gene is TRBJ2-7, the V gene TRBV27; maybe TRBD1 (5 bases). In germline, CDR1 is MNHEY, CDR2 SMNVEV (reference sequence). With 5 bases removed from V and 2 bases from J, the gap between germline ends came to 13 bases. CDR3 length: 14 residues. CDR3 coding DNA: TGTGCCAGCAGTCCCACAGGTTTACCCTACGAGCAGTACTTC. Residues: CASSPTGLPYEQYF.

V usage is TRBV27 and J usage is TRBJ2-7; tentatively, D is TRBD1 (6 bases). This CDR3 has 11 amino acids. Trimming took off 8 bases at V and 6 bases at J, with 11 bases between the two ends. Germline CDR1 is MNHEY and CDR2 is SMNVEV (reference sequence). DNA of the CDR3: TGTGCCAGCGGGGGCGGAGGCGAGCAGTACTTC. It specifies CASGGGGEQYF.

This clone was seen a single time. The chain employs TRBV10-3 and TRBJ2-1; 8 nucleotides agree with TRBD1. The ends lost 8 bases at V and 5 bases at J; junction bases unmatched: 11. The CDR3 covers 15 residues. Germline CDR1 and CDR2: ENHRY and SYGVKD. CDR3 protein: CAILEPGQAHNEQFF. CDR3 DNA: TGTGCCATCCTAGAGCCGGGACAGGCCCACAATGAGCAGTTCTTC.

The rearrangement joins TRBV9 to TRBJ2-1; the match to TRBD1 covers 7 bases. V shed 0 bases, J shed 12 bases, and the junction held 3 bases outside the gene matches. The CDR3 has 12 amino acids. The V gene's germline CDR1 is SGDLS and CDR2 YYNGEE. As DNA, the CDR3 is TGTGCCAGCAGCGTAGATAACAGGGGGCAGTTCTTC. Its protein is CASSVDNRGQFF.

The chain couples TRBV12-3 or TRBV12-4 to TRBJ2-7, with D perhaps TRBD2 (6 bases). The V end lost 3 bases, the J end lost 5 bases, and 11 bases lay between the germline ends. The CDR3 runs to 13 residues. CDR3 sequence: CASSFIRGNEQYF. The CDR3 DNA reads as TGTGCCAGCAGTTTCATTCGGGGGAACGAGCAGTACTTC.